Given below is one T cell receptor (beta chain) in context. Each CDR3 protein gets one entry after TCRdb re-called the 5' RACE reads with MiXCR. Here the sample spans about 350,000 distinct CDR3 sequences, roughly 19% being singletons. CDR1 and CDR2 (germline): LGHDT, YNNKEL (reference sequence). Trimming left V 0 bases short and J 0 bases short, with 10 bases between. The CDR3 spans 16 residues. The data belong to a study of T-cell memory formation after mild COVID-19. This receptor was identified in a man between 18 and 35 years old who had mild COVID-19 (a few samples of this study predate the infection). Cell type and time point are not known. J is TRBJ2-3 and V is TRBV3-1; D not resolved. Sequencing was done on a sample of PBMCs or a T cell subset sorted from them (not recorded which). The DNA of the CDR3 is TGTGCCAGCAGCCAAGATGGCTACGTTAGCACAGATACGCAGTATTTT. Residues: CASSQDGYVSTDTQYF.